The entry that follows covers one TCR beta chain sequence. Its cognate antigen has yet to be identified. No base-level quality is on record; no much larger clone is a single base apart. Using the deep immunoSEQ assay, multiplex PCR amplified TCR CDR3 regions from genomic DNA. For each cell subset, the extracted genomic DNA was distributed evenly across all wells of several immunoSEQ 96-well plates, and each plate served as one replicate. For sorted subsets, each replicate PCR was loaded with roughly 190 ng genomic DNA, equivalent to some 31,000 T cell genomes. The purified libraries were quantified using a Qubit 3.0 fluorometer, sized with a Bioanalyzer 2100, and then quantified again using the KAPA Library Quantification kit. Every immunoSEQ 96-well plate was sequenced on a dedicated single-read 150-cycle Illumina NextSeq 550 flow cell. Processing in the source paper ran as follows. Because the immunoSEQ output held only junctional sequences and lacked quality scores, the filtering could not match the filtering applied to full-length reads. To assign V/J genes and CDR3, sequences were annotated against IMGT germline references using PyIR, a Python wrapper for IgBLAST v1.9. Reads were removed for weak V/J assignments (E-value above 1e-6), missing CDR3, stop codons, out-of-frame junctions, or ambiguous translated residues. V3J clonotypes were defined as sequences sharing an identical inferred V gene, J gene, and CDR3 amino acid sequence. Percentage overlap between repertoires was computed as shared unique clonotypes divided by the size of the smaller repertoire. Richness of each repertoire was evaluated using RTK rarefaction, the Chao1 estimator, and Recon v2.1 estimates of unobserved clonotypes. Generation probabilities were computed with OLGA for all TCRbeta clonotypes obtained by the gDNA method from several donors. TCRdb stores this immuneACCESS table with in-frame sequences only. Part of the clones is absent; in the studies checked, under half of the shortfall reflects unresolved V genes, and no reason is known for the rest. The V and J calls and clone size are taken from that table; D and trimming were inferred from the DNA. Recorded for this sample are hundreds of thousands of clones; 85% to 95% of them occurred a single time. Approximately 0.11% of the sample comes from the top ten.

The data are from a study of shared clonotypes between healthy human individuals (dated by TCRdb to 2020 to 2021). Concerning the study at large: The cohort included three men and a couple of women between 18 and 49 years of age. For each donor, CD4 naive and CD4 memory were each run on three plates, CD8 naive on two plates, and CD8 memory on one plate. Blood TCR repertoires of roughly five healthy adults were deeply sequenced to estimate repertoire size and the extent of clonotype sharing between individuals. To increase sequencing depth and limit assay-specific biases, TCR repertoire library preparation and sequencing were carried out by different laboratories using diverse techniques. Leukapheresis yielded between about 0.8 and 8.9 billion PBMCs per donor.

The germline V gene specifies SGHNT as CDR1 and YENEEA as CDR2. V drops 4 bases and J drops 4 bases, leaving 8 bases in between. The CDR3 measures 13 amino acids from cysteine to phenylalanine. Of all the DNA, just the CDR3 is kept, 39 bases in frame from base 1. Beyond this particular receptor, the publication reports: Only blood was sampled, and tissue TCR repertoires likely differ from those in blood. Naive subsets generally had larger estimated clonotype richness than memory subsets. Rarefaction of sorted-subset datasets indicated incomplete sequencing despite the large sequencing depth. Across a handful of donors, approximately 4.9% of naive CD4, over 3% of naive CD8, under 2.5% of memory CD4, and approximately 0.42% of memory CD8 clonotypes were shared. Pairwise subsampling led to the expectation that sequencing depth would affect the degree of clonotype sharing among donors. Compared with non-shared clonotypes, the clonotypes found in all four sorted-subset donors had higher generation probabilities. The small number of donors limited the genetic and exposure-history diversity represented.

CD8 naive samples were obtained by positive selection for CCR7 among CD45RO-negative cells, yielding a CD45RA+CCR7+ population from which TemRA cells were excluded. The donors were healthy, HIV-negative adults with no recently reported acute infections or vaccinations. Only Caucasian adults living in Nashville, Tennessee, USA were represented among the donors. Blood was collected by leukapheresis, and PBMCs were isolated by Ficoll-Histopaque density gradient centrifugation and then cryopreserved in liquid nitrogen vapor phase. Purity and quantity of every magnetically sorted T cell population were checked by analytical flow cytometry. Genomic DNA was isolated from every sorted fraction and measured by UV absorbance on a Nanodrop 2000c.

The clonotype was recovered from a woman in her thirties in good health. The chain is encoded by TRBV11-3 joined to TRBJ2-1; the D gene identity is not certain. The sample consisted of naive CD8+ T cells sorted from blood. In the paper's terms, the cell subset or site label means: CD45RA+CCR7+. The CDR3 protein is CASSSDNYNEQFF. In nucleotides, the sequence is TGTGCCAGCAGCTCCGACAATTACAATGAGCAGTTCTTC.